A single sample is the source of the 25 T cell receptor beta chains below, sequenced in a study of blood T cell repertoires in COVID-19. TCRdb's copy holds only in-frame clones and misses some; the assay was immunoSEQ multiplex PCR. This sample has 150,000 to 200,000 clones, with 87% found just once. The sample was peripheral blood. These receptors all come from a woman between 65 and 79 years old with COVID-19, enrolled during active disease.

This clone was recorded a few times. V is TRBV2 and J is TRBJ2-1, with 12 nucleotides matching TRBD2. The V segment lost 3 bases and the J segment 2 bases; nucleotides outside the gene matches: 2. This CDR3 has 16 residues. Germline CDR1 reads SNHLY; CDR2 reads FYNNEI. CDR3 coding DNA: TGTGCCAGCAGTGAGTGGACTAGCGGGGCCTACAATGAGCAGTTCTTC. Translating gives CASSEWTSGAYNEQFF.

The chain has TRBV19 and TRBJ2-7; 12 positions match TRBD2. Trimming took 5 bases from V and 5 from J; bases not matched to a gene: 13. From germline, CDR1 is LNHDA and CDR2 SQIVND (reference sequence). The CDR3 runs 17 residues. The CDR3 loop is CASSVLAGGPLPDEQYF. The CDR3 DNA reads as TGTGCCAGTAGTGTCCTAGCGGGAGGGCCGCTTCCCGACGAGCAGTACTTC.

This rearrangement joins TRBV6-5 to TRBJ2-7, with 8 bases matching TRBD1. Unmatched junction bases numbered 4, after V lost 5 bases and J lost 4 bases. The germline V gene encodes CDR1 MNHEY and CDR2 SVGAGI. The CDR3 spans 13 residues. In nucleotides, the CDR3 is TGTGCCAGCAGTAGGGACAGGCGGTACGAGCAGTACTTC. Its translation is CASSRDRRYEQYF.

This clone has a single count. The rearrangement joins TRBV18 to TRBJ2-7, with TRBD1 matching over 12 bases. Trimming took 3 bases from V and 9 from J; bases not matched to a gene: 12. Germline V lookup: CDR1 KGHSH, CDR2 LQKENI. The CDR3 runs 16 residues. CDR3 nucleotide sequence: TGTGCCAGCTCACCGACCAACCCGGGACAGGGGGCAAGGCAGTACTTC. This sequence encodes CASSPTNPGQGARQYF.

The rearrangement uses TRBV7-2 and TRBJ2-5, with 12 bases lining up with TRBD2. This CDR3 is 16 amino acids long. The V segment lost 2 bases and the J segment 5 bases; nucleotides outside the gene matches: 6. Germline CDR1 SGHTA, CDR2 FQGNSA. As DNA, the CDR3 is TGTGCCAGCAGCTTAACGACTAGCGGGAGCAAGGAGACCCAGTACTTC. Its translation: CASSLTTSGSKETQYF.

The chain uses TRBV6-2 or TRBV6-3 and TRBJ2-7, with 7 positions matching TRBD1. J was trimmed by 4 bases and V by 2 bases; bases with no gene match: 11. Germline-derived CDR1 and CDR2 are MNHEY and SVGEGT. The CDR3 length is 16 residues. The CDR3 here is CASSYPAYRGGYEQYF. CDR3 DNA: TGTGCCAGCAGTTACCCAGCATACAGGGGCGGGTACGAGCAGTACTTC.

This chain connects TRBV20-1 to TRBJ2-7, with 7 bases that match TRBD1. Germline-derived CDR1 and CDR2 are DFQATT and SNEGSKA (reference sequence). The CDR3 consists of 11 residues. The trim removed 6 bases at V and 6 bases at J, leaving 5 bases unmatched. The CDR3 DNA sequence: TGCAGTGCAATTCGGACAGGCGAGCAGTACTTC. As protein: CSAIRTGEQYF.

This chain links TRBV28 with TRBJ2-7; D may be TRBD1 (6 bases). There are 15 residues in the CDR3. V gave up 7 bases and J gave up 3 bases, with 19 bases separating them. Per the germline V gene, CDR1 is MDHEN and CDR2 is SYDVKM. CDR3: CASTTPGQSNYEQYF. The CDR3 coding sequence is TGTGCCAGCACCACACCGGGACAATCGAACTACGAGCAGTACTTC.

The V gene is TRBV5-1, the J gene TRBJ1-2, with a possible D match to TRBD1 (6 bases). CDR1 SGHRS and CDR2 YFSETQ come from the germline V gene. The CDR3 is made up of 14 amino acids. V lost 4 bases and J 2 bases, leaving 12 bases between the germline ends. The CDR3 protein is CASSVDRTNYGYTF. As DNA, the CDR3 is TGCGCCAGCAGCGTGGACAGAACCAACTATGGCTACACCTTC.

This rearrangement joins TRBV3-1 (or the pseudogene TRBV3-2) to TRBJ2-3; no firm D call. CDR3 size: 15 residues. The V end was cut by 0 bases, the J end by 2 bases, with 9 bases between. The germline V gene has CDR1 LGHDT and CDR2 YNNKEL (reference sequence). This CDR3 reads CASSQDPDFTDTQYF. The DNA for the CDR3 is TGTGCCAGCAGCCAAGATCCCGACTTCACAGATACGCAGTATTTT.

DNA of the CDR3: TGTGCCATCAGTGAGTCGGGACGACAGGTTATCACTGAAGCTTTCTTT. Amino acid sequence: CAISESGRQVITEAFF. This rearrangement joins TRBV10-3 to TRBJ1-1, with a possible D match to TRBD1 (6 bases). Between the trimmed V and J ends, which lost 0 bases and 4 bases, there was a span of 15 bases. CDR3 length: 16 amino acids. Germline CDR1 reads ENHRY; CDR2 reads SYGVKD.

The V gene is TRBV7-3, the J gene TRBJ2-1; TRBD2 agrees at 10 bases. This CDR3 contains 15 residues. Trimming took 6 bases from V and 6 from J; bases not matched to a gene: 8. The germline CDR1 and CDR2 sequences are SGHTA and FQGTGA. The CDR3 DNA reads TGTGCCAGCAGTCTTACGGGGACTAGCGCCAATGAGCAGTTCTTC. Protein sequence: CASSLTGTSANEQFF.

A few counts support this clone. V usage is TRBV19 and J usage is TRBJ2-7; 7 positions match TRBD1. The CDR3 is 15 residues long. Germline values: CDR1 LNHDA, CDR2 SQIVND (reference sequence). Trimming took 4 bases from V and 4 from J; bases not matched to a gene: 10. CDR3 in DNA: TGTGCCAGTAGTACAGGGGGACGGTTCCCTTACGAGCAGTACTTC. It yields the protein CASSTGGRFPYEQYF. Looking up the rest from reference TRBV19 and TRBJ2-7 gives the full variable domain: DGGITQSPKYLFRKEGQNVTLSCEQNLNHDAMYWYRQDPGQGLRLIYYSQIVNDFQKGDIAEGYSVSREKKESFPLTVTSAQKNPTAFYLCASSTGGRFPYEQYFGPGTRLTVT.

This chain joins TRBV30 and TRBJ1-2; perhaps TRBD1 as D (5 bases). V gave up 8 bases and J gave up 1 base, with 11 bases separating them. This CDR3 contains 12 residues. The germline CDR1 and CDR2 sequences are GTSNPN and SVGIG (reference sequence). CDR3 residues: CASNGGNYGYTF. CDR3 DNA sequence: TGTGCCAGCAACGGGGGTAACTATGGCTACACCTTC.

The CDR3 loop is CASSLFGASGSVFEQFF. The CDR3 DNA sequence: TGTGCCAGCAGCTTGTTTGGGGCTAGCGGGAGTGTATTTGAGCAGTTCTTC. The genes are TRBV7-8 and TRBJ2-1; TRBD2 aligns across 10 bases. There are 17 residues in the CDR3. The V segment lost 3 bases and the J segment 9 bases; nucleotides outside the gene matches: 14. The germline V gene encodes CDR1 SGHVS and CDR2 FQNEAQ. Full variable domain (missing parts from reference TRBV7-8 and TRBJ2-1): GAGVSQSPRYKVAKRGQDVALRCDPISGHVSLFWYQQALGQGPEFLTYFQNEAQLDKSGLPSDRFFAERPEGSVSTLKIQRTQQEDSAVYLCASSLFGASGSVFEQFFGPGTRLTVL.

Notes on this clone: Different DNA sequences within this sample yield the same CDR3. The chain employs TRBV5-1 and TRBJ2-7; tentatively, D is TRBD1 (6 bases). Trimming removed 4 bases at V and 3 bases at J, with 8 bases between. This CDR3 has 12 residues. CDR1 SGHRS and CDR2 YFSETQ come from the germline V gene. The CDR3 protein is CASSLGGYEQYF. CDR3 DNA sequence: TGCGCCAGCAGCCTAGGGGGCTACGAGCAGTACTTC.

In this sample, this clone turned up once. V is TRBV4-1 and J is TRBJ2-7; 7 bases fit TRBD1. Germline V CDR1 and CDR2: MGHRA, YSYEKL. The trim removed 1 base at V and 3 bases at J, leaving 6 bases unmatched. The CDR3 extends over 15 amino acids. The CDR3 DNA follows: TGCGCCAGCAGCCAAGCTATGGGACAGAACTACGAGCAGTACTTC. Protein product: CASSQAMGQNYEQYF.

The DNA of the CDR3 is TGTGCCAGCTCACAACGACAGGGACTTCAGCCCCAGCATTTT. Its protein is CASSQRQGLQPQHF. The chain combines TRBV18 with TRBJ1-5; 7 bases are a match to TRBD1. The germline CDR1 and CDR2 sequences are KGHSH and LQKENI. V lost 4 bases, J lost 6 bases, and 6 bases stayed unmatched. The CDR3 runs 14 residues.

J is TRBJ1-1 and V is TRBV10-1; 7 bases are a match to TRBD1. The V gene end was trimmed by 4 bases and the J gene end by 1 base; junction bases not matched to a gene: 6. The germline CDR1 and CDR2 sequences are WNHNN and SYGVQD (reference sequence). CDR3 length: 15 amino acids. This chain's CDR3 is CASSVPGQKNTEAFF. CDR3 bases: TGCGCCAGCAGTGTTCCGGGACAGAAGAACACTGAAGCTTTCTTT.

This CDR3 is CASLGGRASPNEQFF. In DNA, the CDR3 is TGTGCCAGCCTAGGGGGCCGAGCGTCTCCCAATGAGCAGTTCTTC. This sequence joins TRBV2 and TRBJ2-1; TRBD1 agrees at 7 bases. CDR3 length: 15 residues. Losses at the gene ends were 8 bases for V and 6 bases for J; bases not matched to a gene: 13. Germline CDR1 reads SNHLY; CDR2 reads FYNNEI.

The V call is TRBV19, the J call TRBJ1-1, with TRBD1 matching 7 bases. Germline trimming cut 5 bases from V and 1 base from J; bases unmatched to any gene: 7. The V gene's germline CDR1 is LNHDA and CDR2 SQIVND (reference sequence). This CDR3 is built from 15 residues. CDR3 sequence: CASSSQGGSNTEAFF. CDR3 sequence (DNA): TGTGCCAGTAGTTCCCAGGGGGGATCGAACACTGAAGCTTTCTTT. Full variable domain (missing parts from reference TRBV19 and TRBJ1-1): DGGITQSPKYLFRKEGQNVTLSCEQNLNHDAMYWYRQDPGQGLRLIYYSQIVNDFQKGDIAEGYSVSREKKESFPLTVTSAQKNPTAFYLCASSSQGGSNTEAFFGQGTRLTVV.

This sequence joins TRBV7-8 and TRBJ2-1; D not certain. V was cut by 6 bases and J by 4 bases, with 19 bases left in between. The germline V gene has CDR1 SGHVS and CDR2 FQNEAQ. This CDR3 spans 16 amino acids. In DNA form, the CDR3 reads TGTGCCAGCAGTCAAGTTCGGAACCTAGTGTACAATGAGCAGTTCTTC. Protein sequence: CASSQVRNLVYNEQFF.

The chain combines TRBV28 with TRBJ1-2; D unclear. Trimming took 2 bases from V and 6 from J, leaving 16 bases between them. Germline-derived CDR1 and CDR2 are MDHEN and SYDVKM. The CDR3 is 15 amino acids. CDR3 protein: CASSLVLATRNGYTF. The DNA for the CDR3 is TGTGCCAGCAGTTTAGTTCTCGCCACTCGTAATGGCTACACCTTC.

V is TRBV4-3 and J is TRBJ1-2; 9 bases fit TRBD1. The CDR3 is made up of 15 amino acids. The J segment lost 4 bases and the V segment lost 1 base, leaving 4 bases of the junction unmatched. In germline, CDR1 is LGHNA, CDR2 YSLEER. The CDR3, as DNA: TGCGCCAGCAGCCAAGCTACAGGGGGCAGCTATGGCTACACCTTC. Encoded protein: CASSQATGGSYGYTF.

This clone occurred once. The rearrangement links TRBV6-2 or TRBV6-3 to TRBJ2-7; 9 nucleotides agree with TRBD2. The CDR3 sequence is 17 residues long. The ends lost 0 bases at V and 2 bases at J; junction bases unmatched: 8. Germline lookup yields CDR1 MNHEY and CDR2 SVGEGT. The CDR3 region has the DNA TGTGCCAGCAGTTACTCGACGAAGGGACTAGCAACCTACGAGCAGTACTTC. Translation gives CASSYSTKGLATYEQYF.